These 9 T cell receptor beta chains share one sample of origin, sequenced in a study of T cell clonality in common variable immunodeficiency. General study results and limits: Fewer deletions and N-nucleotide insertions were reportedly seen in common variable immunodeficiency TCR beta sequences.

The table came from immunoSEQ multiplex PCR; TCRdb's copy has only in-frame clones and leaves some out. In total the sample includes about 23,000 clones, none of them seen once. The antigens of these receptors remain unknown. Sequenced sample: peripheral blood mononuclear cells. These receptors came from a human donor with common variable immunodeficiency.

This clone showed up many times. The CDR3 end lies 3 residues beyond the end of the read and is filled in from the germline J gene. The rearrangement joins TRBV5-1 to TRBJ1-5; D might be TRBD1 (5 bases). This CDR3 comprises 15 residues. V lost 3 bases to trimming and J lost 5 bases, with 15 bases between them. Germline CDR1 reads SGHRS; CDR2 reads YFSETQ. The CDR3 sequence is CASSSGGEIHQPQHF. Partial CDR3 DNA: TGCGCCAGCAGCTCGGGGGGGGAAATCCATCAGCCC.

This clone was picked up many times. This CDR3 is CASSDSGGGTDTQYF. Incomplete CDR3 DNA: TGTGCCAGCAGTGACTCAGGGGGGGGTACAGATACG. V and J are TRBV6-4 and TRBJ2-3, with a possible D match to TRBD2 (7 bases). The sequenced fragment ends 3 residues before the CDR3 boundary, so the rest is inferred from the germline J gene. The CDR3 length is 15 residues. V lost 0 bases and J lost 3, with 10 bases in between. Germline V gene data show CDR1 as MRHNA and CDR2 as SNTAGT.

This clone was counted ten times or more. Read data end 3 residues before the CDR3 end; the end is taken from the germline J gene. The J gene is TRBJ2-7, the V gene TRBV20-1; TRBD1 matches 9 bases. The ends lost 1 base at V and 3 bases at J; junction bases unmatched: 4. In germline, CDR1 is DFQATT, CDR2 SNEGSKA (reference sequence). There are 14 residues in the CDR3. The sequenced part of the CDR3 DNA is TGCAGTGCTAGAGCGGGACAGGGTCTCTACGAG. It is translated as CSARAGQGLYE. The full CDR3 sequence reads CSARAGQGLYEQYF.

The CDR3 sequence: CASSELSRPPYEQYF. Partial CDR3 DNA: TGTGCCAGCAGTGAATTATCCAGGCCACCCTACGAG. This sequence joins TRBV2 and TRBJ2-7; D is unclear. The observed sequence ends 3 residues before the CDR3 terminus, with the missing tail filled in from the germline J gene. The CDR3 totals 15 residues. V was trimmed by 2 bases and J by 2 bases, leaving 13 bases between them. Germline CDR1 is SNHLY and CDR2 is FYNNEI.

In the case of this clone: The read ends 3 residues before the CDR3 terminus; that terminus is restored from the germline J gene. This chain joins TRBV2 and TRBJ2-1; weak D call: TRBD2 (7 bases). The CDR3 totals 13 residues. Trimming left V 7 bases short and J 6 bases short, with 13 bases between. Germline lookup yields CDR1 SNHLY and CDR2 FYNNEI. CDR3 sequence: CASKGDYINEQFF. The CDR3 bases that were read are TGTGCCAGCAAGGGGGACTATATCAATGAG.

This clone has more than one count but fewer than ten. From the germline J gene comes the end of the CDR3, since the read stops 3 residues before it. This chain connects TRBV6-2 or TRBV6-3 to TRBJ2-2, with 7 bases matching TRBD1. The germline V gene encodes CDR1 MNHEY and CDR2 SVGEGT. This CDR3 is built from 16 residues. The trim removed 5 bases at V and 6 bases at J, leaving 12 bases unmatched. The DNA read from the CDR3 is TGTGCCAGCAGTCAGACGACAGGGCCCCCCCCCGGGGAG. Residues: CASSQTTGPPPGE. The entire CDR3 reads CASSQTTGPPPGELFF.

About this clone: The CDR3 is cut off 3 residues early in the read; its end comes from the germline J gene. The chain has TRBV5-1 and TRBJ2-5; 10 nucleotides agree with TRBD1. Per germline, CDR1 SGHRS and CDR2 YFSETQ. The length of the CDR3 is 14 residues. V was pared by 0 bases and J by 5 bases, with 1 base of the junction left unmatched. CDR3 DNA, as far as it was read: TGCGCCAGCAGCTTGGCGGGACAGGGGGAGACC. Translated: CASSLAGQGET. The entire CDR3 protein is CASSLAGQGETQYF.

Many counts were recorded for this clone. The CDR3 sequence: CASSPRPSGLYEQYF. CDR3 bases read: TGTGCCAGCTCACCACGGCCTAGCGGCCTCTACGAG. The chain joins TRBV18 to TRBJ2-7; 7 nucleotides agree with TRBD2. With the read ending 3 residues before the CDR3 end, the germline J gene is used to fill in that end. CDR1 KGHSH and CDR2 LQKENI come from the germline V gene. The CDR3 loop spans 15 amino acids. Germline trimming cut 1 base from V and 3 bases from J; bases unmatched to any gene: 6. Based on the CDR3 plus reference TRBV18 and TRBJ2-7, the full variable domain is NAGVMQNPRHLVRRRGQEARLRCSPMKGHSHVYWYRQLPEEGLKFMVYLQKENIIDESGMPKERFSAEFPKEGPSILRIQQVVRGDSAAYFCASSPRPSGLYEQYFGPGTRLTVT.

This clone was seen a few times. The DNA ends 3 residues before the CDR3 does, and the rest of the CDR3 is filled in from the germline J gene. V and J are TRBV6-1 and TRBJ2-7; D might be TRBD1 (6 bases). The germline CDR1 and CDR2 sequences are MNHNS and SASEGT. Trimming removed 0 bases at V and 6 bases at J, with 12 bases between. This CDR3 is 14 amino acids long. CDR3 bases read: TGTGCCAGCAGTGAAGCGTCCAGGGGCCCCGAG. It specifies CASSEASRGPE. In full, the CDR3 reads CASSEASRGPEQYF.